This T cell receptor beta chain was identified in a study of shared clonotypes between healthy human individuals (dated by TCRdb to 2020 to 2022). Notes on the research overall: A couple of women and a few men aged 18 to 49 years were included in the cohort. For each donor, CD4 naive and CD4 memory were each given three plates, CD8 naive was given two plates, and CD8 memory was given one plate. Libraries were prepared and TCR repertoires were sequenced by different laboratories using diverse techniques, in order to increase sequencing depth and limit assay-specific biases. To estimate repertoire size and how much clonotype sharing occurs between individuals, the study deeply sequenced the blood TCR repertoires of roughly 5 healthy adults. Between about 0.9 and 10 billion PBMCs per donor were obtained by leukapheresis. General study outcomes and caveats: Clonotypes shared by all four sorted-subset donors showed higher generation probabilities than non-shared clonotypes. Only blood was sampled, and tissue TCR repertoires likely differ from those in blood. Across a handful of donors, roughly 5% of naive CD4, roughly 3.5% of naive CD8, 2.3% of memory CD4, and under 0.45% of memory CD8 clonotypes were shared. Estimated clonotype richness was generally larger for naive than for memory subsets. Pairwise subsampling led to the expectation that sequencing depth would affect the degree of clonotype sharing among donors. The genetic and exposure-history diversity represented was limited by the small number of donors. Incomplete sequencing was indicated by rarefaction of sorted-subset datasets, despite the large sequencing depth.

CD8 naive samples were CD45RO-negative cells positively selected for CCR7, giving a CD45RA+CCR7+ population that excluded TemRA cells. Healthy HIV-negative adults with no recently reported acute infections or vaccinations were included as donors. Every donor was a Caucasian adult residing in Nashville, Tennessee, USA. Blood was collected by leukapheresis, and PBMCs were isolated by Ficoll-Histopaque density gradient centrifugation and then cryopreserved in liquid nitrogen vapor phase. Analytical flow cytometry was used to check the purity and quantity of every magnetically sorted T cell population. Genomic DNA was isolated from every sorted fraction and measured by UV absorbance on a Nanodrop 2000c. Reading from cysteine to phenylalanine, the CDR3 counts 10 amino acids. Only the CDR3 region is kept as DNA, spanning 30 bases read in frame from base 1. The germline V gene (reference sequence) gives CDR1 as DFQATT and CDR2 as SNEGSKA. V is pared back by 6 bases and J by 3 bases, with 6 bases lying between the germline termini.

TCR CDR3 regions were amplified from genomic DNA by multiplex PCR using the deep immunoSEQ assay. Extracted genomic DNA from each cell subset was distributed evenly across all wells of several immunoSEQ 96-well plates, and each plate was treated as a replicate. Each replicate PCR for sorted subsets received approximately 220 ng genomic DNA, equal to about 30,000 T cell genomes. Purified libraries were measured with a Qubit 3.0 fluorometer, size-checked on a Bioanalyzer 2100, and measured again with the KAPA Library Quantification kit. Every immunoSEQ 96-well plate was sequenced on a dedicated single-read 150-cycle Illumina NextSeq 550 flow cell. The original methods were these. Because only junctional sequences without quality scores were contained in the immunoSEQ output, filtering matching that applied to full-length reads could not be performed. To assign V/J genes and CDR3, sequences were annotated using PyIR, a Python wrapper for IgBLAST v1.9, with IMGT germline references. Reads were filtered out if the reads had weak V/J assignments (E-value above 1e-6), no CDR3, stop codons, out-of-frame junctions, or ambiguous translated residues. V3J clonotypes were defined as sequences sharing an identical inferred V gene, J gene, and CDR3 amino acid sequence. The percentage overlap between two repertoires was calculated by dividing the number of shared unique clonotypes by the size of the smaller repertoire. Richness of each repertoire was evaluated using RTK rarefaction, the Chao1 estimator, and Recon v2.1 estimates of unobserved clonotypes. Generation probabilities for all TCRbeta clonotypes obtained by the gDNA method from several donors were computed using OLGA. TCRdb obtained this table from immuneACCESS and retained in-frame rearrangements with V and J assigned. These tables miss some clones; where compared with another copy, unresolved V genes account for less than half of the shortfall, and the remainder is unexplained. Clone size and the V and J calls come from that table; the DNA yielded D and trimming. The sample table shows roughly 2,000,000 clones, and 85% to 95% are seen once. Of the sample, about 1.6% falls within the top ten clones.

On this clone itself: Its antigen remains unidentified. The input lacks base qualities; no much larger clone sits a single base away. Other DNA sequences in the sample encode the same CDR3.

The chain was built from TRBV20-1 and TRBJ2-7; the D gene identity is not certain. The receptor was derived from a man aged 18 to 30 in good health. Some clones in this sample may be carry-over from other donors' samples. Material: naive CD8+ T cells from PBMCs. Sample cell subset or site, as interpreted from the label and publication: CD45RA+CCR7+. The CDR3 reads CSAASYEQYF. The DNA reads as follows: TGCAGTGCCGCAAGCTACGAGCAGTACTTC.